One and the same sample provided the 22 T cell receptor beta chains below, sequenced in a study of T-cell memory formation after mild COVID-19. MiXCR, run by TCRdb on the 5' RACE reads, gives a single entry per CDR3 protein. This repertoire shows a few hundred thousand distinct CDR3 sequences, about 10% found once; its top ten account for 2.5% to 3.5%. Specimen: PBMCs or a T cell subset sorted from them (not recorded which). The receptors here all came from a man between 18 and 35 years old who had mild COVID-19 (a few samples of this study predate the infection). Cell type and time point are not known.

In the case of this clonotype: A read error may produce the germline difference seen at one junction end. The V gene is TRBV10-3, the J gene TRBJ2-7, with 9 bases that match TRBD1. This CDR3 is 15 amino acids long. CDR1 is ENHRY and CDR2 is SYGVKD in the germline V gene. The CDR3 loop is CATSDRDRVSYEQYF. The CDR3 bases are TGTGCCACCAGTGATCGGGACAGGGTATCCTACGAGCAGTACTTC.

This clonotype has more than one count but fewer than ten. The CDR3 bases are TGTGCCAGCAGTTACCTACTAGCTCTAAACTCCTACGAGCAGTACGTC. Translated: CASSYLLALNSYEQYV. The genes are TRBV6-2 or TRBV6-3 and TRBJ2-7, with D tentatively TRBD2 (6 bases). The V gene lost 2 bases and the J gene lost 0 bases, with 14 bases spanning the gap. The CDR3 totals 16 residues. CDR1 and CDR2 from the germline V gene are MNHEY and SVGEGT.

In this sample, this clonotype turned up many times. The genes are TRBV5-1 and TRBJ2-1; 7 nucleotides match TRBD1. V was pared by 4 bases and J by 5 bases, with 9 bases of the junction left unmatched. Looked up from germline, CDR1 is SGHRS and CDR2 is YFSETQ. The CDR3 runs 15 residues. The DNA of the CDR3 is TGCGCCAGCAGCATCACAGGGGCCGCACACAATGAGCAGTTCTTC. It encodes CASSITGAAHNEQFF.

This clonotype was found many times. The chain links TRBV12-3 or TRBV12-4 to TRBJ2-1, with TRBD2 matching 8 bases. The trim removed 3 bases at V and 5 bases at J, leaving 0 bases unmatched. The CDR3 totals 13 residues. The chain's CDR3 is CASSFGRDNEQFF. CDR3 bases: TGTGCCAGCAGTTTCGGGAGGGACAATGAGCAGTTCTTC.

In this sample, this clonotype turned up a few times. The gene calls are TRBV9 and TRBJ2-2; no clear D gene. Germline V gives CDR1 SGDLS, CDR2 YYNGEE. V was pared by 3 bases and J by 5 bases, with 14 bases between. The CDR3 contains 15 residues. The CDR3 sequence: CASSAEISWTGELFF. The CDR3 DNA reads TGTGCCAGCAGCGCAGAGATTAGTTGGACCGGGGAGCTGTTTTTT.

The chain uses TRBV7-9 and TRBJ1-1, with D possibly matching TRBD1 (5 bases). Per germline, CDR1 SEHNR and CDR2 FQNEAQ (reference sequence). The CDR3 is 11 residues long. Trimming left V 11 bases short and J 4 bases short, with 11 bases between. The CDR3 loop is CAGLRGTEAFF. The DNA of the CDR3 is TGTGCCGGCCTGAGGGGCACTGAAGCTTTCTTT.

The chain has TRBV7-2 and TRBJ2-5; possibly TRBD1 for D (6 bases). CDR3 size: 16 residues. V was clipped by 2 bases and J by 3 bases, with 16 bases between them. Germline CDR1 and CDR2: SGHTA and FQGNSA. The CDR3 is CASSLSRTAGEETQYF. The CDR3 DNA follows: TGTGCCAGCAGCTTATCAAGGACAGCAGGGGAAGAGACCCAGTACTTC.

This clonotype has a handful of counts. V usage is TRBV20-1 and J usage is TRBJ1-6, with a possible D match to TRBD1 (5 bases). The germline CDR1 and CDR2 sequences are DFQATT and SNEGSKA (reference sequence). Deletions cut 2 bases from V and 8 bases from J, with 25 bases between. The CDR3 consists of 18 residues. The CDR3 spells CSARLVGPSLRGDSPLHF. CDR3 DNA: TGCAGTGCTAGATTAGTTGGACCTTCCCTTAGGGGAGATTCACCCCTCCACTTT.

This clonotype showed up just a few times. This CDR3 fails to terminate in the conserved phenylalanine or tryptophan, so it likely reflects a read error. CDR3 DNA: TGTGCCATCAGCGAGGGCAGGGGCACAGATACGCAGTATTGT. It translates to CAISEGRGTDTQYC. This rearrangement joins TRBV10-3 to TRBJ2-3, with D perhaps TRBD1 or TRBD2 (5 bases each). Deletions cut 6 bases from V and 1 base from J, with 11 bases between. This CDR3 contains 14 residues. Germline V lookup: CDR1 ENHRY, CDR2 SYGVKD.

This clonotype was seen more than once but under ten times. The chain has TRBV10-3 and TRBJ1-2, with 7 bases aligning to TRBD1. The junction had 9 bases not matched to a gene; V was cut back by 8 bases and J by 3 bases. The CDR3 length is 14 residues. Germline-derived CDR1 and CDR2 are ENHRY and SYGVKD. The CDR3 spells CAIFGVRGDYGYTF. CDR3 in DNA: TGTGCCATCTTTGGTGTCAGGGGGGACTATGGCTACACCTTC.

About this clonotype itself: The junction and the germline gene differ at one end; a read error may be behind it. The CDR3 region is CASSPDRRGLPQTGELFF. The DNA for the CDR3 is TGTGCTAGCAGCCCCGATCGCCGGGGACTCCCACAGACCGGGGAGCTGTTTTTT. The chain uses TRBV7-7 and TRBJ2-2; the D gene is possibly TRBD2 (6 bases). The CDR3 extends over 18 amino acids. Germline-derived CDR1 and CDR2 are SSHAT and FNYEAQ (reference sequence).

The sample holds a few counts of this clonotype. The chain recombines TRBV5-1 with TRBJ1-1, with D possibly being TRBD1 (6 bases). With 4 bases removed from V and 13 bases from J, the gap between germline ends came to 26 bases. Germline-derived CDR1 and CDR2 are SGHRS and YFSETQ. The CDR3 totals 15 residues. The DNA of the CDR3 is TGCGCCAGCAGCCCTGGGACATTCGGAACCTTTAGGGGTTTCTTT. Protein sequence: CASSPGTFGTFRGFF. The whole variable domain, filled in from reference TRBV5-1 and TRBJ1-1, reads KAGVTQTPRYLIKTRGQQVTLSCSPISGHRSVSWYQQTPGQGLQFLFEYFSETQRNKGNFPGRFSGRQFSNSRSEMNVSTLELGDSALYLCASSPGTFGTFRGFFGQGTRLTVV.

The rearrangement links TRBV7-7 to TRBJ2-2; D uncertain. Looked up from germline, CDR1 is SSHAT and CDR2 is FNYEAQ (reference sequence). The CDR3 has 14 residues. Trimming took off 1 base at V and 4 bases at J, with 7 bases between the two ends. This chain's CDR3 is CASSLGHLTGELFF. As DNA, the CDR3 is TGTGCCAGCAGCTTAGGACATCTCACCGGGGAGCTGTTTTTT.

The chain is built from TRBV18 and TRBJ1-4; D is unresolved. The CDR3 is 16 residues long. Between the trimmed V and J ends, which lost 2 bases and 0 bases, there was a span of 10 bases. Germline loops: CDR1 KGHSH, CDR2 LQKENI. The CDR3 DNA sequence: TGTGCCAGCTCACCAAAACAGTTCGCAACTAATGAAAAACTGTTTTTT. It is translated as CASSPKQFATNEKLFF.

Only a few counts were recorded for this clonotype. This chain joins TRBV9 and TRBJ1-2, with unresolved D. The CDR3 extends over 15 amino acids. CDR1 and CDR2 from the germline V gene are SGDLS and YYNGEE. V gave up 0 bases and J gave up 4 bases, with 13 bases separating them. The CDR3 DNA sequence: TGTGCCAGCAGCGTAGCTTTGGAGAAATTCTATGGCTACACCTTC. This codes for CASSVALEKFYGYTF.

The chain uses TRBV20-1 and TRBJ2-1; possible D gene TRBD1, 5 bases. The V gene's germline CDR1 is DFQATT and CDR2 SNEGSKA (reference sequence). V was pared by 3 bases and J by 8 bases, with 11 bases between. The CDR3 length is 12 residues. The DNA for the CDR3 is TGCAGTGCTAGCCAGGGCAGGTATGAGCAGTTCTTC. Protein sequence: CSASQGRYEQFF.

This clonotype was detected only a few times. V usage is TRBV5-1 and J usage is TRBJ2-7; the match to TRBD1 covers 8 bases. V was clipped by 3 bases and J by 4 bases; unmatched bases: 9. The CDR3 covers 15 residues. CDR1 and CDR2 (germline): SGHRS, YFSETQ. For the CDR3, the DNA is TGCGCCAGCAGCTCACAAAGGACAGGGACTTACGAGCAGTACTTC. Protein product: CASSSQRTGTYEQYF. The full variable domain, completed using reference TRBV5-1 and TRBJ2-7, is KAGVTQTPRYLIKTRGQQVTLSCSPISGHRSVSWYQQTPGQGLQFLFEYFSETQRNKGNFPGRFSGRQFSNSRSEMNVSTLELGDSALYLCASSSQRTGTYEQYFGPGTRLTVT.

The table lists this clonotype with a few counts. The chain combines TRBV12-3 or TRBV12-4 with TRBJ1-1, with D maybe TRBD1 (5 bases). The CDR3 runs to 13 residues. V dropped 3 bases and J dropped 1 base, with 6 bases sitting between them. The DNA of the CDR3 is TGTGCCAGCAGTTTCAGGGAGAACACTGAAGCTTTCTTT. Amino acids: CASSFRENTEAFF.

A few counts support this clonotype. V usage is TRBV5-1 and J usage is TRBJ2-7; TRBD1 or TRBD2 may be the D gene (5 bases each). This CDR3 comprises 13 residues. Trimming removed 4 bases at V and 7 bases at J, with 15 bases between. CDR1 and CDR2 from the germline V gene are SGHRS and YFSETQ. The CDR3, as DNA: TGCGCCAGCAGCAGGGACGGGATCGGGGAGCAGTACGTC. Its protein is CASSRDGIGEQYV.

The chain links TRBV2 to TRBJ2-7; D perhaps matches TRBD2 (5 bases). The V end lost 8 bases, the J end lost 6 bases, and 17 bases lay between the germline ends. Germline values: CDR1 SNHLY, CDR2 FYNNEI. The CDR3 has 13 residues. CDR3 sequence reads: CASSIQLDLEQYV. The CDR3, as DNA: TGTGCCAGCTCGATTCAACTAGATCTCGAGCAGTACGTC.

This clonotype appeared many times. This chain links TRBV6-5 with TRBJ2-3; TRBD2 might be the D (6 bases). Looked up from germline, CDR1 is MNHEY and CDR2 is SVGAGI. V lost 2 bases, J lost 0 bases, and 6 bases lay in between. The CDR3 sequence is 14 residues long. The CDR3 region is CASSYLASTDTQYF. In nucleotides, the CDR3 is TGTGCCAGCAGTTACCTAGCGAGCACAGATACGCAGTATTTT.

The rearrangement links TRBV4-2 to TRBJ1-2; TRBD1 might be the D (6 bases). V dropped 4 bases and J dropped 8 bases, with 20 bases sitting between them. Germline V gene lookup returns CDR1 LGHNA and CDR2 YNFKEQ. The CDR3 has 15 amino acids. CDR3 DNA sequence: TGTGCCAGCAGCCTCCGATCGGCGGGGGCTAGGGGCTACACCTTC. Its protein product is CASSLRSAGARGYTF.